This T cell receptor (beta chain) was captured in a study of multiple sclerosis patients with progressive multifocal leukoencephalopathy. Germline V lookup: CDR1 LNHNV, CDR2 YYDKDF (reference sequence). The CDR3 totals 13 residues. After removal of 6 bases from V and 8 bases from J, the junction contained 3 bases not matched to a gene. General study results and limits: Whether JC virus or general immunocompromise explains the findings remained unclear.

Documented time point: before natalizumab initiation. This clone has just one count. Antigen specificity is unknown. Libraries were prepared by immunoSEQ multiplex PCR; TCRdb keeps only in-frame clonotypes and omits some of them. This sample has about 28,000 clones, with around nine tenths found just once. The receptor comes from a human donor with multiple sclerosis. The V and J genes are TRBV15 and TRBJ1-4, with 10 nucleotides matching TRBD1. The specimen sequenced was PBMCs. The CDR3 loop reads CATRGQGFEKLFF. The DNA of the CDR3 is TGTGCCACCAGGGGACAGGGGTTCGAAAAACTGTTTTTT.